This T cell receptor beta chain appears in the sequencing data of a study of blood T cells in healthy people across ages. Using a J-beta primer mix together with a sample-barcoded 5' primer, a second PCR was run for roughly 6 to 12 cycles. Each CDR3 protein gets one entry after TCRdb re-called the 5' RACE reads with MiXCR. The table has about 1.7 million distinct CDR3 sequences, approximately 30% seen once. Sequencing input: blood. This sequence originates from a woman aged 25 to 39 in good health.

The CDR3 coding sequence is TGTGCCAGTAGTACGAATCTGGATGAAAAACTGTTTTTT. The encoded protein is CASSTNLDEKLFF. This chain links TRBV19 with TRBJ1-4; D gene ambiguous. The CDR3 sequence is 13 residues long. CDR1 LNHDA and CDR2 SQIVND come from the germline V gene (reference sequence). Trimming removed 4 bases from V and 6 bases from J, with 9 bases in between.